This entry lists 9 T cell receptor beta chains sequenced from one sample in a study of OX40 agonist ivuxolimab in advanced cancers. The protocol was immunoSEQ multiplex PCR, while the TCRdb copy is restricted to in-frame clones and leaves out a portion. The table has approximately 77,000 clones, under 95% seen once. This material consisted of CD4+ or CD8+ T cells sorted from blood, taken in a trial of the OX40 agonist ivuxolimab. Receptors were obtained from an adult with an advanced solid tumor such as melanoma, head and neck, liver or kidney cancer.

The chain joins TRBV5-1 to TRBJ2-3, with D perhaps TRBD1 or TRBD2 (5 bases each). CDR3 size: 16 residues. Trimming pared 4 bases from V and 0 bases from J, leaving 15 bases between. Germline loops: CDR1 SGHRS, CDR2 YFSETQ. CDR3 protein: CASSPGRMSSTDTQYF. In DNA form, the CDR3 reads TGCGCCAGCAGCCCGGGACGGATGTCAAGCACAGATACGCAGTATTTT.

This sequence joins TRBV10-3 and TRBJ1-2, with D possibly TRBD1 on 5 matching bases. The CDR3 is 15 residues long. The germline V gene encodes CDR1 ENHRY and CDR2 SYGVKD. V was cut by 6 bases and J by 0 bases, with 14 bases left in between. CDR3 loop: CAISPPGPANYGYTF. The CDR3 DNA is TGTGCCATCAGCCCCCCGGGACCAGCTAACTATGGCTACACCTTC.

This chain connects TRBV7-9 to TRBJ2-2; D tentatively reads TRBD1 or TRBD2 (6 bases each). Deletions cut 1 base from V and 4 bases from J, with 13 bases between. Germline V lookup: CDR1 SEHNR, CDR2 FQNEAQ (reference sequence). This CDR3 has 16 residues. The chain's CDR3 is CASSLGSEGGTGELFF. The CDR3 DNA reads as TGTGCCAGCAGCTTAGGGTCGGAGGGGGGCACCGGGGAGCTGTTTTTT.

The chain uses TRBV5-1 and TRBJ2-3, with D unresolved. Germline values: CDR1 SGHRS, CDR2 YFSETQ. Trimming pared 4 bases from V and 6 bases from J, leaving 15 bases between. The CDR3 length is 14 residues. The CDR3 bases are TGCGCCAGCAGCCAGTATTATTCTTTGGATACGCAGTATTTT. The encoded protein is CASSQYYSLDTQYF.

The chain is built from TRBV2 and TRBJ1-2, with a possible D match to TRBD1 (5 bases). The germline V gene has CDR1 SNHLY and CDR2 FYNNEI. Between the trimmed V and J ends, which lost 2 bases and 4 bases, there was a span of 8 bases. The CDR3 is 13 residues long. The CDR3 sequence: CASSEQGSYGYTF. CDR3 nucleotide sequence: TGTGCCAGCAGTGAACAGGGATCCTATGGCTACACCTTC. Full variable domain (outside the CDR3, taken from reference TRBV2 and TRBJ1-2): EPEVTQTPSHQVTQMGQEVILRCVPISNHLYFYWYRQILGQKVEFLVSFYNNEISEKSEIFDDQFSVERPDGSNFTLKIRSTKLEDSAMYFCASSEQGSYGYTFGSGTRLTVV.

The chain carries TRBV11-2 and TRBJ2-7; D call uncertain. This CDR3 has 13 amino acids. V shed 5 bases and J shed 0 bases, with 8 bases lying between them. The V gene's germline CDR1 is SGHAT and CDR2 FQNNGV. This CDR3 reads CASSRPNSYEQYF. The CDR3 region has the DNA TGTGCCAGCAGCCGTCCTAACTCCTACGAGCAGTACTTC.

The chain employs TRBV19 and TRBJ2-3, with 9 positions matching TRBD2. Trimming took 4 bases from V and 4 from J; bases not matched to a gene: 12. Germline CDR1 is LNHDA and CDR2 is SQIVND (reference sequence). The CDR3 length is 17 residues. The CDR3 region has the DNA TGTGCCAGTAGTACGACCGGGACTAGCATCGGCGCAGATACGCAGTATTTT. Residues: CASSTTGTSIGADTQYF.

The rearrangement links TRBV9 to TRBJ2-3; TRBD2 matches at 9 bases. Per germline, CDR1 SGDLS and CDR2 YYNGEE. The CDR3 loop spans 15 amino acids. Trimming cost V 0 bases and J 4 bases; bases outside gene matches: 3. The CDR3 sequence: CASSVGGTSPDTQYF. In nucleotides, the CDR3 is TGTGCCAGCAGCGTAGGAGGGACTAGCCCAGATACGCAGTATTTT.

CDR3 nucleotide sequence: TGTGCCAGCAGCTATCAACAGGGTCAGGGTGGCACTGAAGCTTTCTTT. Translated, it gives CASSYQQGQGGTEAFF. The V and J genes are TRBV5-4 and TRBJ1-1, with TRBD1 as a possible D gene (6 bases). CDR3 length: 16 residues. Per the germline V gene, CDR1 is SGHNT and CDR2 is YYREEE (reference sequence). Trimming removed 3 bases from V and 4 bases from J, with 19 bases in between.